This paragraph reports one T cell receptor (beta chain). The sample is drawn from a study of cytomegalovirus exposure and HLA in healthy donors. Healthy donors of bone marrow made up the group. Trimming pared 3 bases from V and 8 bases from J, leaving 10 bases between. CDR1 and CDR2 (germline): GTSNPN, SVGIG (reference sequence). The CDR3 spans 11 residues. In the PCR, 60 Vbeta and 13 Jbeta primers were used. Assay used: immunoSEQ multiplex PCR; TCRdb lists only in-frame clones, some missing. The table lists about 130,000 clones, roughly 79% of them singletons, with 1.1% to 1.5% in the top ten. Source material: PBMCs. The genes are TRBV30 and TRBJ1-2, with D uncertain. This receptor was taken from a woman aged 40 to 49 in good health and CMV-seronegative. The CDR3 loop reads CAWRSREGYTF. The CDR3 nucleotides are TGTGCCTGGAGAAGCCGGGAGGGCTACACCTTC.